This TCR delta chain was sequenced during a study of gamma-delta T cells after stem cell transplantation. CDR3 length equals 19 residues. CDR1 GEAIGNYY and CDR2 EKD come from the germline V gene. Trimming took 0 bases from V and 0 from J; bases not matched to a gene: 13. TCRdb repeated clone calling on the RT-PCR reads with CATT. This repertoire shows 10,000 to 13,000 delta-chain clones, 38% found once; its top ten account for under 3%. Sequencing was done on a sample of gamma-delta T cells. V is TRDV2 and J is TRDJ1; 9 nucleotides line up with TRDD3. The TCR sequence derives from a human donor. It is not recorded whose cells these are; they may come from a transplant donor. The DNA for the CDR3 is TGTGCCTGTGACACCGCTTACTGGGGGAAAAAAGGGAACACCGATAAACTCATCTTT. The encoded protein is CACDTAYWGKKGNTDKLIF.